This T cell receptor (beta chain) was sequenced during a study of blood T cell repertoires in COVID-19. Per the germline V gene, CDR1 is LGHDT and CDR2 is YNNKEL (reference sequence). The CDR3 is 12 residues long. V was shortened by 1 base and J by 5 bases, with 5 bases between the two germline ends. Some clones are missing from TCRdb's copy, which holds only in-frame ones; the method was immunoSEQ multiplex PCR. The sample records around 200,000 clones, less than 80% being singletons. Sequenced input: peripheral blood. This chain joins TRBV3-1 (or the pseudogene TRBV3-2) and TRBJ2-5, with D perhaps matching TRBD2 (5 bases). The TCR comes from a woman between 50 and 59 years old with acute or convalescent COVID-19. Written as DNA, the CDR3 is TGTGCCAGCAGCCAAGGAGGGGAGACCCAGTACTTC. It encodes CASSQGGETQYF.